Below, one TCR beta chain is given with its context. These data belong to a study of blood T cell repertoires in COVID-19. V trimming: 7 bases; J trimming: 0 bases; junction bases outside the gene matches: 6. This CDR3 region has 15 residues. Germline V lookup: CDR1 MDHEN, CDR2 SYDVKM. Produced via immunoSEQ multiplex PCR; TCRdb's table is partial and in-frame only. The sample consists of about 180,000 clones, roughly 84% of them appearing once. The J gene is TRBJ2-7, the V gene TRBV28; 10 nucleotides line up with TRBD2. The origin of this receptor is a human donor in a cohort sampled during active COVID-19. The specimen was peripheral blood. CDR3 region: CASTLGLAPSYEQYF. DNA for the CDR3: TGTGCCAGCACCCTGGGACTAGCGCCCTCCTACGAGCAGTACTTC.